The source of this T cell receptor (beta chain) is a study of tumor and adjacent non-tumor tissue in lung cancer. CDR1 is MGHRA and CDR2 is YSYEKL in the germline V gene. The CDR3 spans 14 residues. The library came from three nested PCR rounds adapted from ARM-PCR protocols. Each CDR3 protein gets one entry after TCRdb re-called the multiplex PCR reads with MiXCR. The table lists about 200,000 distinct CDR3 sequences, 70% to 75% of them singletons. Worth noting for this clonotype: Germline is not matched at one junction end, which may reflect a read error.

This sample's RNA came from whole unsorted tissue. The gene calls are TRBV4-1 and TRBJ2-5, with D possibly matching TRBD2 (5 bases). Sequencing was performed on lung tumor tissue. The sequence was obtained from a man in his sixties with non-small cell lung cancer. The CDR3 loop is CASRQERFGGTQYF. In DNA, the CDR3 is TGCGCCAGCAGACAAGAAAGGTTTGGAGGGACCCAGTACTTC.